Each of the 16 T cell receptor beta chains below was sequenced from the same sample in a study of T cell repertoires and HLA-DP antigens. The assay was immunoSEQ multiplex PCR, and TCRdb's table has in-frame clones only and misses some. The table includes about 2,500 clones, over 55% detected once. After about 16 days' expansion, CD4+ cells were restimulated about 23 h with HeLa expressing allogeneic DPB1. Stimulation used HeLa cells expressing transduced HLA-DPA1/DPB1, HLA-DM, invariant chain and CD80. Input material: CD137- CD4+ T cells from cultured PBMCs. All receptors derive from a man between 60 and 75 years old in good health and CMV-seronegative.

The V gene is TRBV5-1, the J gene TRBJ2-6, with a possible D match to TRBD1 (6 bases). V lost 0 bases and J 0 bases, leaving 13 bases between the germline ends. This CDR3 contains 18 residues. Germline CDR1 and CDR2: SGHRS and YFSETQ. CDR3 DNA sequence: TGCGCCAGCAGCTTGGGTCCCCAGGGGCTCTCTGGGGCCAACGTCCTGACTTTC. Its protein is CASSLGPQGLSGANVLTF.

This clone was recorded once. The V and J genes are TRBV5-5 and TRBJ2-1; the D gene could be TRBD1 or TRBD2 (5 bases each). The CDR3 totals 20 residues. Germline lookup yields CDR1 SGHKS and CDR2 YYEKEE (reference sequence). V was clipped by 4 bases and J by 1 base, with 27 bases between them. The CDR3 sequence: CASSIQTTGRQEGSYNEQFF. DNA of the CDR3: TGTGCCAGCAGCATACAGACGACGGGGCGCCAAGAAGGTTCCTACAATGAGCAGTTCTTC. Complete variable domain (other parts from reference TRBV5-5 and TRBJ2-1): DAGVTQSPTHLIKTRGQQVTLRCSPISGHKSVSWYQQVLGQGPQFIFQYYEKEERGRGNFPDRFSARQFPNYSSELNVNALLLGDSALYLCASSIQTTGRQEGSYNEQFFGPGTRLTVL.

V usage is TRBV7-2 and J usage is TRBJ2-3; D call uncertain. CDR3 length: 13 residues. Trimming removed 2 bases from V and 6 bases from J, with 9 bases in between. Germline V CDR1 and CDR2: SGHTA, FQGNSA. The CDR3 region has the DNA TGTGCCAGCAGCTTATACCAGGCGGATACGCAGTATTTT. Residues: CASSLYQADTQYF.

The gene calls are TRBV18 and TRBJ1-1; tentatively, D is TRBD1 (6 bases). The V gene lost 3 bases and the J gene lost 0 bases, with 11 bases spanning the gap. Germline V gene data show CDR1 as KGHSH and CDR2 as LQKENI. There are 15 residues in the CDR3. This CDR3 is CASSPDSILNTEAFF. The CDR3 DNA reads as TGTGCCAGCTCACCGGACAGCATTCTGAACACTGAAGCTTTCTTT.

CDR3 protein: CASREQYSNQPQHF. CDR3 nucleotide sequence: TGTGCCAGCAGGGAACAGTATAGCAATCAGCCCCAGCATTTT. V is TRBV6-1 and J is TRBJ1-5; no firm D call. The germline V and J ends were trimmed by 6 bases and 0 bases, with 9 bases remaining between them. This CDR3 has 14 residues. CDR1 is MNHNS, CDR2 SASEGT, per germline.

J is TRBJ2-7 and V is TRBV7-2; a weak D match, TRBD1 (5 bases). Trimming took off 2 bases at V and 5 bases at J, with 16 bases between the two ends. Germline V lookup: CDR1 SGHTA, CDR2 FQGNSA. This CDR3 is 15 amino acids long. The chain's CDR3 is CASSLLRAGRHEQYF. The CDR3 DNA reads TGTGCCAGCAGCTTATTACGGGCAGGGCGCCACGAGCAGTACTTC. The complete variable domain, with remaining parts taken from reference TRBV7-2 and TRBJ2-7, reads GAGVSQSPSNKVTEKGKDVELRCDPISGHTALYWYRQSLGQGLEFLIYFQGNSAPDKSGLPSDRFSAERTGGSVSTLTIQRTQQEDSAVYLCASSLLRAGRHEQYFGPGTRLTVT.

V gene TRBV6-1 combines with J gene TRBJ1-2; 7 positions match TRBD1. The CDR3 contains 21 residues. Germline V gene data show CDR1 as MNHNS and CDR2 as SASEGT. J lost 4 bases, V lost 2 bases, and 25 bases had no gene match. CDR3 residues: CASSEREVVGLRRYRGYGYTF. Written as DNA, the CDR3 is TGTGCCAGCAGTGAACGAGAGGTTGTGGGGTTAAGACGGTACAGGGGCTATGGCTACACCTTC.

The CDR3 protein is CASSPGRAGGDTQYF. In DNA form, the CDR3 reads TGTGCCAGCAGCCCAGGACGAGCGGGGGGAGATACGCAGTATTTT. The chain has TRBV7-3 and TRBJ2-3; 9 bases map to TRBD2. The germline V gene encodes CDR1 SGHTA and CDR2 FQGTGA. The CDR3 extends over 15 amino acids. Unmatched junction bases numbered 8, after V lost 5 bases and J lost 5 bases.

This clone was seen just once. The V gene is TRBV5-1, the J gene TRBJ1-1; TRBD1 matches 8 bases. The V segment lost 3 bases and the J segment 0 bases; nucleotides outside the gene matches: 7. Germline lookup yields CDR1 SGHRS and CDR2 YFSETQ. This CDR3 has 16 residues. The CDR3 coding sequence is TGCGCCAGCAGCTCACAGGGGGGAAATATGAACACTGAAGCTTTCTTT. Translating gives CASSSQGGNMNTEAFF.

CDR3 protein: CASQTGTQFF. The CDR3 DNA reads as TGTGCCAGCCAGACAGGAACCCAGTTCTTC. The chain recombines TRBV2 with TRBJ2-1; possible D gene TRBD1, 6 bases. Germline CDR1 is SNHLY and CDR2 is FYNNEI. The CDR3 length is 10 residues. The V end was cut by 8 bases, the J end by 13 bases, with 12 bases between. The whole variable domain, filled in from reference TRBV2 and TRBJ2-1, reads EPEVTQTPSHQVTQMGQEVILRCVPISNHLYFYWYRQILGQKVEFLVSFYNNEISEKSEIFDDQFSVERPDGSNFTLKIRSTKLEDSAMYFCASQTGTQFFGPGTRLTVL.

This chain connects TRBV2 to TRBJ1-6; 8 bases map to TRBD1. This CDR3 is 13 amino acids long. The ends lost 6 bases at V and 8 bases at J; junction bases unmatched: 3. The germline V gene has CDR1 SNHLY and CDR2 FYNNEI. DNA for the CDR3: TGTGCCAGCAGGGGGGACAGGCATTCACCCCTCCACTTT. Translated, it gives CASRGDRHSPLHF.

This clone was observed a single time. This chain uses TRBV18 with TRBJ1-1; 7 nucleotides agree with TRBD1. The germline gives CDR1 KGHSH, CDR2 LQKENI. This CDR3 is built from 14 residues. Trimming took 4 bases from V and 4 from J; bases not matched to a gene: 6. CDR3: CASSLGRGGTEAFF. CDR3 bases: TGTGCCAGCTCACTCGGCAGGGGGGGCACTGAAGCTTTCTTT.

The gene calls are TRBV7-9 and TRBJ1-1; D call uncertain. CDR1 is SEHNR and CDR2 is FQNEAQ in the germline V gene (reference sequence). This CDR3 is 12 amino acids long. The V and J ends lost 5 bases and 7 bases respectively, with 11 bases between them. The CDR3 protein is CASSHPSGEAFF. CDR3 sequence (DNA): TGTGCCAGCAGCCATCCCAGTGGTGAAGCTTTCTTT. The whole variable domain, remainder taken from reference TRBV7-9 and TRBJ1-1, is DTGVSQNPRHKITKRGQNVTFRCDPISEHNRLYWYRQTLGQGPEFLTYFQNEAQLEKSRLLSDRFSAERPKGSFSTLEIQRTEQGDSAMYLCASSHPSGEAFFGQGTRLTVV.

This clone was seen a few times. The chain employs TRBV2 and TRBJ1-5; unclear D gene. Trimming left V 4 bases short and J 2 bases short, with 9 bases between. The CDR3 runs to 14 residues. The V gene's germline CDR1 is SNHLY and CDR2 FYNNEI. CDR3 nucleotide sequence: TGTGCCAGCAGTGCAAACACCGGCAATCAGCCCCAGCATTTT. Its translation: CASSANTGNQPQHF.

The CDR3 DNA is TGTGCCAGCAGCCAGACTAGTCTCTACGAGCAGTACGTC. Protein sequence: CASSQTSLYEQYV. V is TRBV7-9 and J is TRBJ2-7, with a tentative D call TRBD2 (6 bases). The CDR3 spans 13 residues. V was pared by 5 bases and J by 3 bases, with 11 bases between. Germline CDR1 is SEHNR and CDR2 is FQNEAQ (reference sequence).

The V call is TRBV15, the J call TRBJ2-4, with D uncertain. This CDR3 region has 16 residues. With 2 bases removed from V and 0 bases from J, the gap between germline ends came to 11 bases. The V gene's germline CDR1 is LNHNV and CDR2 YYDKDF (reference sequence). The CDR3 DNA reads TGTGCCACCAGCAGAACTCTGGACCTAGCCAAAAACATTCAGTACTTC. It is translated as CATSRTLDLAKNIQYF. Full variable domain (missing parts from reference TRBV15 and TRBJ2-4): DAMVIQNPRYQVTQFGKPVTLSCSQTLNHNVMYWYQQKSSQAPKLLFHYYDKDFNNEADTPDNFQSRRPNTSFCFLDIRSPGLGDTAMYLCATSRTLDLAKNIQYFGAGTRLSVL.